This TCR beta chain was captured in a study of CD8 T cells in Susac syndrome. About the study: Sequenced Susac syndrome patients included more than five with clinically active disease and 8 or 9 in remission.

RNA was extracted with the RNeasy kit, and a quantity of roughly 0.5 to 1 ug was reverse transcribed using random hexamers. Using its own MiXCR run on the immunoSEQ multiplex PCR reads, TCRdb lists one record per CDR3 protein. The sample holds roughly 100,000 distinct CDR3 sequences, 95% to 96% seen once. CDR1 SGHTA and CDR2 FQGNSA come from the germline V gene. The CDR3 spans 15 residues. Concerning this clonotype: Germline is not matched at one junction end, which may reflect a read error.

The sequence was collected from a human donor with Susac syndrome. The V call is TRBV7-2, the J call TRBJ2-5; no definite D call. Source material: CD8+ T cells from PBMCs. Here the CDR3 DNA reads TGTGCCAGCAGCTCAGTTCGGACGAACCAGGAGACCCAGTACTTC. Translated: CASSSVRTNQETQYF. Complete variable domain (other parts from reference TRBV7-2 and TRBJ2-5): GAGVSQSPSNKVTEKGKDVELRCDPISGHTALYWYRQSLGQGLEFLIYFQGNSAPDKSGLPSDRFSAERTGGSVSTLTIQRTQQEDSAVYLCASSSVRTNQETQYFGPGTRLLVL.